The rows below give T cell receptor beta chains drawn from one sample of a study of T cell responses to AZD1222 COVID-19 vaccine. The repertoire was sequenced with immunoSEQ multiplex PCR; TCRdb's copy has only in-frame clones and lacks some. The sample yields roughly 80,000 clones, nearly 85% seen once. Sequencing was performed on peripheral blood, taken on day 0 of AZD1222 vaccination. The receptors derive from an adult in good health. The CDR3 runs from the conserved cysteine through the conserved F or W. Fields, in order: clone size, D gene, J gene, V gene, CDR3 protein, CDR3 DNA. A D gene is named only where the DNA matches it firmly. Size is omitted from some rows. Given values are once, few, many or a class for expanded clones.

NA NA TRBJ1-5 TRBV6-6 CASGINQPQHF TGTGCCAGCGGAATTAATCAGCCCCAGCATTTT
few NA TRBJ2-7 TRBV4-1 CASSPRLDYEQYF TGCGCCAGCAGCCCCAGACTCGACTACGAGCAGTACTTC
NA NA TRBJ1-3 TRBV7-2 CASSLGRNTIYF TGTGCCAGCAGCTTGGGGAGAAACACCATATATTTT
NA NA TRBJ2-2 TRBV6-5 CASSYVAPGELFF TGTGCCAGCAGTTACGTTGCCCCCGGGGAGCTGTTTTTT
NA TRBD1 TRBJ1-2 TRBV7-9 CASSRTGTNYGYTF TGTGCCAGCAGCCGGACAGGAACTAACTATGGCTACACCTTC
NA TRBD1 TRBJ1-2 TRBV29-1 CSAVPPGQGYRDYGYTF TGCAGCGCCGTCCCGCCGGGACAGGGCTATAGAGACTATGGCTACACCTTC
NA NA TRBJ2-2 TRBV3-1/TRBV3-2 CASSQGYASGELFF TGTGCCAGCAGCCAAGGCTACGCTTCCGGGGAGCTGTTTTTT
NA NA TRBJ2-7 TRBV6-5 CASSDPMYRRDEQYF TGTGCCAGCAGCGACCCTATGTATAGAAGGGACGAGCAGTACTTC
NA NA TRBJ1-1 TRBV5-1 CASSLDGANTEAFF TGCGCCAGCAGCTTGGACGGCGCGAACACTGAAGCTTTCTTT
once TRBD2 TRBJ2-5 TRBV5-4 CASSPPGAGGARETQYF TGTGCCAGCAGCCCCCCCGGGGCGGGGGGAGCGCGAGAGACCCAGTACTTC
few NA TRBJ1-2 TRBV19 CAGASVGGLGGYTF TGTGCCGGCGCCTCGGTGGGAGGTCTTGGCGGCTACACCTTC
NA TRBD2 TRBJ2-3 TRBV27 CASSRPASGTDTQYF TGTGCCAGCAGTCGCCCCGCTAGCGGTACAGATACGCAGTATTTT
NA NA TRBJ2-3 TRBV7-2 CASSPGADTQYF TGTGCCAGCAGCCCAGGGGCAGATACGCAGTATTTT
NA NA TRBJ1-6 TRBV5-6 CASSLYVTGGSPLHF TGTGCCAGCAGCTTGTACGTGACAGGCGGTTCACCCCTCCACTTT
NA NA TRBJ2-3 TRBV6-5 CASSYGRAPDTQYF TGTGCCAGCAGTTACGGAAGGGCCCCAGATACGCAGTATTTT
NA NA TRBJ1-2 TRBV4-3 CASSQDVAGREGYTF TGCGCCAGCAGCCAAGATGTGGCGGGGAGGGAGGGCTACACCTTC
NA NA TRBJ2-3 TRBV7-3 CASSLGASGDTQYF TGTGCCAGCAGCTTGGGCGCATCGGGGGATACGCAGTATTTT
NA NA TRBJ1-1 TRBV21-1 CASSKPRTGPNTEAFF TGTGCCAGCAGCAAACCACGGACAGGGCCGAACACTGAAGCTTTCTTT
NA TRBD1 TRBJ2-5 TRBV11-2 CASSTGTVQETQYF TGTGCCAGTTCGACCGGGACAGTCCAAGAGACCCAGTACTTC
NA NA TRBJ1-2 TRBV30 CAWNQGKGNYGYTF TGTGCCTGGAATCAGGGGAAGGGTAACTATGGCTACACCTTC
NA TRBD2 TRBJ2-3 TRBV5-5 CASSLGPGLAGRTDTQYF TGTGCCAGCAGCTTGGGACCGGGACTAGCGGGGCGGACAGATACGCAGTATTTT
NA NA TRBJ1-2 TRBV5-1 CASSPGISSYGYTF TGCGCCAGCAGCCCAGGGATCTCAAGCTATGGCTACACCTTC